A single sample is the source of the 26 T cell receptor beta chains below, sequenced in a study of long-term antiretroviral therapy in people with HIV. With survey level as its setting, the immunoSEQ assay was v3.0. The protocol was immunoSEQ multiplex PCR, while the TCRdb copy is restricted to in-frame clones and leaves out a portion. The sample holds around 12,000 clones, about 87% seen once. The source was unsorted PBMCs, collected 2.1 years after starting antiretroviral therapy. The receptors were gathered from a middle-aged woman with HIV.

This chain joins TRBV7-9 and TRBJ2-5; TRBD1 matches at 7 bases. In germline, CDR1 is SEHNR, CDR2 FQNEAQ (reference sequence). This CDR3 contains 15 residues. V lost 4 bases to trimming and J lost 2 bases; unmatched junction nucleotides: 7. For the CDR3, the DNA is TGTGCCAGCAGCTGGACCGGGACAGAGCAAGAGACCCAGTACTTC. Translated, it gives CASSWTGTEQETQYF. The complete variable domain, with remaining parts taken from reference TRBV7-9 and TRBJ2-5, reads DTGVSQNPRHKITKRGQNVTFRCDPISEHNRLYWYRQTLGQGPEFLTYFQNEAQLEKSRLLSDRFSAERPKGSFSTLEIQRTEQGDSAMYLCASSWTGTEQETQYFGPGTRLLVL.

This clone occurred once. This chain connects TRBV7-9 to TRBJ1-2, with a possible D match to TRBD1 (6 bases). Deletions cut 5 bases from V and 4 bases from J, with 11 bases between. This CDR3 comprises 13 residues. Per the germline V gene, CDR1 is SEHNR and CDR2 is FQNEAQ (reference sequence). The CDR3 nucleotides read TGTGCCAGCAGCCGAGGGGGGGGCTATGGCTACACCTTC. Its protein is CASSRGGGYGYTF.

By share of the sample, this clone is large. This chain links TRBV4-3 with TRBJ2-2; tentative D call: TRBD1 (6 bases). In germline, CDR1 is LGHNA, CDR2 YSLEER. This CDR3 has 16 amino acids. V dropped 4 bases and J dropped 3 bases, with 15 bases sitting between them. As DNA, the CDR3 is TGCGCCAGCAGCCGCGGACGGGGACAAGACACCGGGGAGCTGTTTTTT. Translation gives CASSRGRGQDTGELFF.

This clone occurred once. This chain uses TRBV18 with TRBJ2-5; D is possibly TRBD1 (6 bases). The length of the CDR3 is 15 residues. In germline, CDR1 is KGHSH, CDR2 LQKENI. With 2 bases removed from V and 0 bases from J, the gap between germline ends came to 10 bases. CDR3 sequence reads: CASSPSGQHQETQYF. CDR3 nucleotide sequence: TGTGCCAGCTCACCATCAGGACAGCACCAAGAGACCCAGTACTTC. Supplemented by reference TRBV18 and TRBJ2-5, the full variable domain reads NAGVMQNPRHLVRRRGQEARLRCSPMKGHSHVYWYRQLPEEGLKFMVYLQKENIIDESGMPKERFSAEFPKEGPSILRIQQVVRGDSAAYFCASSPSGQHQETQYFGPGTRLLVL.

The CDR3 coding sequence is TGCGCCAGCAGCTTGGGAGGGGGGAGCACTGAAGCTTTCTTT. It is translated as CASSLGGGSTEAFF. V usage is TRBV5-1 and J usage is TRBJ1-1, with a weak D call TRBD1 (6 bases). The CDR3 runs 14 residues. CDR1 SGHRS and CDR2 YFSETQ come from the germline V gene. The V end was cut by 0 bases, the J end by 4 bases, with 10 bases between. The full variable domain, in which reference TRBV5-1 and TRBJ1-1 provide the parts outside the CDR3, is KAGVTQTPRYLIKTRGQQVTLSCSPISGHRSVSWYQQTPGQGLQFLFEYFSETQRNKGNFPGRFSGRQFSNSRSEMNVSTLELGDSALYLCASSLGGGSTEAFFGQGTRLTVV.

This chain links TRBV2 with TRBJ1-1; TRBD1 matches 10 bases. The CDR3 length is 13 residues. CDR1 and CDR2 from the germline V gene are SNHLY and FYNNEI. The V gene end was trimmed by 6 bases and the J gene end by 4 bases; junction bases not matched to a gene: 2. The CDR3, as DNA: TGTGCCAGCAGCAGACAGGGGGCCACTGAAGCTTTCTTT. This translates into CASSRQGATEAFF.

The V and J genes are TRBV6-5 and TRBJ2-3; D may be TRBD2 (6 bases). Trimming took off 2 bases at V and 2 bases at J, with 11 bases between the two ends. Looked up from germline, CDR1 is MNHEY and CDR2 is SVGAGI. The CDR3 has 15 amino acids. In nucleotides, the CDR3 is TGTGCCAGCAGTTACACGACTAGTTCCACAGATACGCAGTATTTT. Encoded protein: CASSYTTSSTDTQYF.

The chain uses TRBV6-5 and TRBJ2-5; 7 positions match TRBD1. This CDR3 comprises 14 residues. Per germline, CDR1 MNHEY and CDR2 SVGAGI. J lost 4 bases, V lost 0 bases, and 2 bases had no gene match. In DNA, the CDR3 is TGTGCCAGCAGTTACTCGTCAGGGGGAGAGACCCAGTACTTC. It specifies CASSYSSGGETQYF.

The rearrangement joins TRBV4-1 to TRBJ1-2; D possibly corresponds to TRBD1 (6 bases). Germline V gene sequence: CDR1 MGHRA, CDR2 YSYEKL. This CDR3 is built from 16 residues. V was shortened by 5 bases and J by 5 bases, with 21 bases between the two germline ends. CDR3 sequence reads: CASSASGSQGHYGYTF. In DNA form, the CDR3 reads TGCGCCAGCAGCGCCTCGGGGAGTCAGGGACATTATGGCTACACCTTC.

The chain couples TRBV7-9 to TRBJ2-7; 7 bases match TRBD2. CDR3 length equals 13 residues. After removal of 4 bases from V and 4 bases from J, the junction contained 4 bases not matched to a gene. Looked up from germline, CDR1 is SEHNR and CDR2 is FQNEAQ (reference sequence). Here the CDR3 reads CASSWGGEYEQYF. For the CDR3, the DNA is TGTGCCAGCAGCTGGGGAGGGGAATACGAGCAGTACTTC.

V usage is TRBV10-3 and J usage is TRBJ2-3; 13 bases are shared with TRBD2. Trimming cost V 6 bases and J 0 bases; bases outside gene matches: 9. Germline lookup yields CDR1 ENHRY and CDR2 SYGVKD. The CDR3 spans 18 residues. CDR3 nucleotides: TGTGCCATCAGACTAACTAGCGGGGGGGCCGAAAGCACAGATACGCAGTATTTT. Encoded protein: CAIRLTSGGAESTDTQYF.

V is TRBV2 and J is TRBJ2-2; weak D call: TRBD2 (7 bases). This CDR3 is 16 amino acids long. Trimming removed 5 bases at V and 0 bases at J, with 13 bases between. Germline-derived CDR1 and CDR2 are SNHLY and FYNNEI. CDR3 bases: TGTGCCAGCAGTAGTTCGGGGGGCACGAACACCGGGGAGCTGTTTTTT. It yields the protein CASSSSGGTNTGELFF.

The rearrangement joins TRBV10-3 to TRBJ1-1; 7 nucleotides align to TRBD1. V shed 5 bases and J 1 base; nucleotides not matched to a gene: 4. This CDR3 region has 14 residues. The germline CDR1 and CDR2 sequences are ENHRY and SYGVKD. The CDR3, as DNA: TGTGCCATCAGTCAGGGGGTAGGGAACACTGAAGCTTTCTTT. This gives the protein CAISQGVGNTEAFF.

The chain employs TRBV4-3 and TRBJ2-1, with D maybe TRBD2 (6 bases). This CDR3 region has 17 residues. V lost 2 bases to trimming and J lost 4 bases, with 18 bases between them. Germline values: CDR1 LGHNA, CDR2 YSLEER. The CDR3 protein is CASSQHFAAAGYNEQFF. CDR3 DNA sequence: TGCGCCAGCAGCCAACATTTCGCCGCGGCGGGATACAATGAGCAGTTCTTC.

The V gene is TRBV7-9, the J gene TRBJ2-3; D possibly corresponds to TRBD2 (7 bases). This CDR3 contains 13 residues. Trimming pared 11 bases from V and 2 bases from J, leaving 14 bases between. From germline, CDR1 is SEHNR and CDR2 FQNEAQ (reference sequence). CDR3 nucleotide sequence: TGTGCCGGAGAACGGGGGGCCACAGATACGCAGTATTTT. Its protein is CAGERGATDTQYF.

The rearrangement uses TRBV9 and TRBJ1-3, with D perhaps TRBD1 (5 bases). Germline V lookup: CDR1 SGDLS, CDR2 YYNGEE. Trimming cost V 4 bases and J 4 bases, with 18 bases left between them. CDR3 length equals 16 residues. CDR3 region: CASSPQAGGVGNTIYF. Written as DNA, the CDR3 is TGTGCCAGCAGCCCACAGGCGGGGGGTGTGGGAAACACCATATATTTT.

The CDR3 region is CASSVSGGYNEQFF. For the CDR3, the DNA is TGCGCCAGCAGTGTTAGCGGGGGCTACAATGAGCAGTTCTTC. The chain links TRBV10-2 to TRBJ2-1, with 9 bases aligning to TRBD2. This CDR3 region has 14 residues. The J segment lost 3 bases and the V segment lost 4 bases, leaving 1 base of the junction unmatched. The V gene's germline CDR1 is WSHSY and CDR2 SAAADI.

V usage is TRBV7-9 and J usage is TRBJ2-2; the D gene is possibly TRBD1 (6 bases). This CDR3 is 16 amino acids long. Trimming removed 5 bases from V and 0 bases from J, with 13 bases in between. CDR1 and CDR2 (germline): SEHNR, FQNEAQ (reference sequence). The CDR3 DNA sequence: TGTGCCAGCAGCCCCCGGGACATATCGAACACCGGGGAGCTGTTTTTT. Protein product: CASSPRDISNTGELFF. Using reference TRBV7-9 and TRBJ2-2 for the parts outside the CDR3, the full variable domain is DTGVSQNPRHKITKRGQNVTFRCDPISEHNRLYWYRQTLGQGPEFLTYFQNEAQLEKSRLLSDRFSAERPKGSFSTLEIQRTEQGDSAMYLCASSPRDISNTGELFFGEGSRLTVL.

By frequency in the sample, this clone is medium-sized (0.01 to 0.1%). V gene TRBV5-5 combines with J gene TRBJ2-7; D perhaps matches TRBD2 (6 bases). CDR1 is SGHKS and CDR2 is YYEKEE in the germline V gene (reference sequence). CDR3 length equals 13 residues. Trimming removed 4 bases from V and 3 bases from J, with 11 bases in between. In DNA, the CDR3 is TGTGCCAGCAGCGCGGACGGGGGCTACGAGCAGTACTTC. Protein: CASSADGGYEQYF.

The CDR3 loop reads CASSASGTINSPLHF. CDR3 sequence (DNA): TGTGCCAGCAGCGCATCCGGGACCATTAATTCACCCCTCCACTTT. The chain carries TRBV9 and TRBJ1-6, with TRBD1 as a possible D gene (5 bases). Between the trimmed V and J ends, which lost 3 bases and 6 bases, there was a span of 13 bases. This CDR3 region has 15 residues. Germline V gene sequence: CDR1 SGDLS, CDR2 YYNGEE.

This chain connects TRBV6-5 to TRBJ1-3; D possibly corresponds to TRBD1 (6 bases). The ends were cut back, 6 bases at V and 2 bases at J, with 14 bases in the middle. The CDR3 is made up of 15 amino acids. Germline-derived CDR1 and CDR2 are MNHEY and SVGAGI. The CDR3, as DNA: TGTGCCAGCAGCCTTTACAGGGAAACTGGAAACACCATATATTTT. It translates to CASSLYRETGNTIYF.

The rearrangement uses TRBV6-5 and TRBJ1-1; no firm D call. CDR3 length: 15 amino acids. V was clipped by 0 bases and J by 2 bases, with 10 bases between them. Germline V lookup: CDR1 MNHEY, CDR2 SVGAGI. The CDR3 protein is CASSYSTAGNTEAFF. DNA for the CDR3: TGTGCCAGCAGTTACTCGACGGCAGGCAACACTGAAGCTTTCTTT.

V and J are TRBV10-3 and TRBJ2-7; 7 bases are shared with TRBD1. The ends lost 5 bases at V and 3 bases at J; junction bases unmatched: 7. The CDR3 covers 14 residues. In germline, CDR1 is ENHRY, CDR2 SYGVKD. The CDR3 nucleotides are TGTGCCATCAGTCAACCGGGACAGAGCTACGAGCAGTACTTC. Encoded protein: CAISQPGQSYEQYF.

V usage is TRBV6-5 and J usage is TRBJ2-5; D unclear. The V gene's germline CDR1 is MNHEY and CDR2 SVGAGI. Trimming took off 2 bases at V and 4 bases at J, with 11 bases between the two ends. The CDR3 runs to 14 residues. The CDR3 spells CASSYSRAGETQYF. DNA for the CDR3: TGTGCCAGCAGTTACAGCCGGGCCGGAGAGACCCAGTACTTC.

This clone was found a few times. The chain links TRBV19 to TRBJ2-3; 7 nucleotides line up with TRBD1. From germline, CDR1 is LNHDA and CDR2 SQIVND (reference sequence). The V gene end was trimmed by 7 bases and the J gene end by 1 base; junction bases not matched to a gene: 5. The CDR3 consists of 14 residues. The CDR3: CASTSGQGTDTQYF. The CDR3 nucleotides are TGTGCCAGTACTTCCGGACAGGGCACAGATACGCAGTATTTT.

The V and J genes are TRBV27 and TRBJ2-1; the match to TRBD2 covers 9 bases. CDR3 length: 16 residues. J lost 3 bases, V lost 2 bases, and 5 bases had no gene match. CDR1 and CDR2 from the germline V gene are MNHEY and SMNVEV (reference sequence). In DNA, the CDR3 is TGTGCCAGCAGTTTACCGGGACTAGCATTCTACAATGAGCAGTTCTTC. Protein: CASSLPGLAFYNEQFF.